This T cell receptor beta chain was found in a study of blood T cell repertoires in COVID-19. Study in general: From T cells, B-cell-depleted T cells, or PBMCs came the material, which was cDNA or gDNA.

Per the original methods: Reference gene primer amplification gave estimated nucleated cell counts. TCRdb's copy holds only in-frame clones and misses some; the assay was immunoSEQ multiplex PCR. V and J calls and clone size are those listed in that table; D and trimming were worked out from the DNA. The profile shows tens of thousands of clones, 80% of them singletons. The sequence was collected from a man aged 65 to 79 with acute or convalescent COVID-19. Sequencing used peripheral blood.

The CDR3 loop reads CASSVSGTATYSNQPQHF. DNA for the CDR3: TGTGCCAGTAGTGTCTCCGGGACAGCTACTTATAGCAATCAGCCCCAGCATTTT. The genes are TRBV19 and TRBJ1-5; 7 bases agree with TRBD1. Germline V CDR1 and CDR2: LNHDA, SQIVND (reference sequence). The CDR3 is made up of 18 amino acids. The V and J ends lost 5 bases and 0 bases, in that order; junction bases with no gene match: 13.